The clone carrying this TCR beta chain was recorded many times. Amplified regions were TCR beta CDR3 sequences from RNA transcripts. A set of HTBI primers served as the primers for a first-round RT-PCR of the TCR CDR3. MiXCR, applied by TCRdb to the multiplex PCR reads, yields one record per CDR3 protein. The repertoire holds roughly 500,000 distinct CDR3 sequences, with roughly 50% as singletons. The data stem from a study of T cells in Graves' hyperthyroidism and ophthalmopathy. Diagnosis rested on symptoms, serum thyroxine and TRAb, thyroid ultrasound, and orbital computed tomography. V was pared by 0 bases and J by 7 bases, with 13 bases between. Germline V CDR1 and CDR2: SGHRS, YFSETQ. This CDR3 has 14 residues.

Sequencing was carried out using peripheral blood or thyroid tissue (not recorded which). This sequence originates from an adult woman with Graves' disease, either hyperthyroidism or ophthalmopathy (not recorded which). The genes are TRBV5-1 and TRBJ1-2; no reliable D call. DNA of the CDR3: TGCGCCAGCAGCTTGGTTGCGGGCTCTAGTGGCTACACCTTC. Its translation: CASSLVAGSSGYTF.